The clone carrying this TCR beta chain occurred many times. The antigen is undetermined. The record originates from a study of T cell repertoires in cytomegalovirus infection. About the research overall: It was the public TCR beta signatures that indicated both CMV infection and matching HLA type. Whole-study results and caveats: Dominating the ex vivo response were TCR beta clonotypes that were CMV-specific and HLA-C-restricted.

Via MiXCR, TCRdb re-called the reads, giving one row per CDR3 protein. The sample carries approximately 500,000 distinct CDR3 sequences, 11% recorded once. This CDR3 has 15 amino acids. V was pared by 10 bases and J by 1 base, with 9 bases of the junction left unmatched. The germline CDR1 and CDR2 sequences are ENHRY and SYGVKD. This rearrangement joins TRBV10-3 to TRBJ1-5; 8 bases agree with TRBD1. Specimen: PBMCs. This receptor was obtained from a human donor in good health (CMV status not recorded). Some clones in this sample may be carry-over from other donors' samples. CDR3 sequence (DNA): TGTGCCACTTCAATCAGGACAGGGAGCAATCAGCCCCAGCATTTT. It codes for CATSIRTGSNQPQHF.